Included here is one T cell receptor (beta chain) sequence, with context. This record comes from a study of blood T cell repertoires in COVID-19. At the level of the study: The origin of the acute and convalescent COVID-19 samples was the United States, Italy and Spain. T cells, B-cell-depleted T cells, or PBMCs supplied cDNA or gDNA.

Cohort assignment relied on participant-reported clinical history. Profiled with immunoSEQ multiplex PCR; TCRdb holds only in-frame clones, not every one. Among hundreds of thousands of clones listed, 90% were seen once. This CDR3 spans 14 amino acids. Germline loops: CDR1 SSHAT, CDR2 FNYEAQ (reference sequence). V lost 5 bases, J lost 5 bases, and 15 bases lay in between. This TCR was recovered from a woman between 18 and 29 years old with acute COVID-19. The J gene is TRBJ2-5, the V gene TRBV7-7; a weak D match, TRBD2 (6 bases). Sequencing was carried out using PBMCs or T cells enriched from blood (not recorded which). CDR3 DNA: TGTGCCAGCAGCGGAGGGCCTTCCTGGGAGACCCAGTACTTC. Translating it yields CASSGGPSWETQYF.